The 29 T cell receptor beta chains reported below all come from one sample, sequenced in a study of T cell responses to AZD1222 COVID-19 vaccine (dated by TCRdb to the early 2020s). The time point label for this specimen denotes: baseline before first vaccination. The library was prepared using the immunoSEQ multiplex PCR assay. TCRdb's version of the immuneACCESS table is confined to in-frame rearrangements and falls short of the full clone set. An unresolved V gene accounts for under half of the shortfall where checked; the remainder is of unknown origin. This sample has 120,000 to 150,000 clones in its table, and 90% to 95% of those were observed once. Together, the top ten hold roughly 5.6% of the sample. Here the sequenced sample was peripheral blood, taken on day 0 of AZD1222 vaccination. The receptors originated from an adult in good health.

The chain is built from TRBV18 and TRBJ1-1; D perhaps matches TRBD1 (6 bases). Between the trimmed V and J ends, which lost 6 bases and 1 base, there was a span of 12 bases. The CDR3 spans 14 residues. Looked up from germline, CDR1 is KGHSH and CDR2 is LQKENI. CDR3 amino acids: CASSREGGNTEAFF. CDR3 in DNA: TGTGCCAGCTCCCGCGAGGGGGGGAACACTGAAGCTTTCTTT. The full variable domain, rest sourced from reference TRBV18 and TRBJ1-1, is NAGVMQNPRHLVRRRGQEARLRCSPMKGHSHVYWYRQLPEEGLKFMVYLQKENIIDESGMPKERFSAEFPKEGPSILRIQQVVRGDSAAYFCASSREGGNTEAFFGQGTRLTVV.

The CDR3 nucleotides read TGTGCCAGCACTTCCCTAGCGGGGTGGGACGAGCAGTACTTC. As protein: CASTSLAGWDEQYF. The chain couples TRBV2 to TRBJ2-7; TRBD2 matches 9 bases. The germline CDR1 and CDR2 sequences are SNHLY and FYNNEI. This CDR3 comprises 14 residues. With 7 bases clipped from V and 5 bases from J, the junction kept 9 bases outside the gene matches.

The CDR3 region is CASSLAGTGRRFNEKLFF. The CDR3 DNA reads as TGTGCCAGCAGCTTAGCGGGGACAGGGCGCCGATTTAATGAAAAACTGTTTTTT. This chain joins TRBV7-9 and TRBJ1-4; the match to TRBD1 covers 9 bases. The CDR3 runs 18 residues. Germline CDR1 and CDR2: SEHNR and FQNEAQ (reference sequence). V shed 0 bases, J shed 4 bases, and the junction held 9 bases outside the gene matches.

The chain uses TRBV6-2 or TRBV6-3 and TRBJ1-2; maybe TRBD1 (5 bases). Per the germline V gene, CDR1 is MNHEY and CDR2 is SVGEGT. The CDR3 sequence is 16 residues long. V was shortened by 6 bases and J by 0 bases, with 17 bases between the two germline ends. CDR3 sequence (DNA): TGTGCCAGCAGCTCCGACAGAGATATAGCTAACTATGGCTACACCTTC. This encodes CASSSDRDIANYGYTF.

The J gene is TRBJ1-3, the V gene TRBV13; tentatively, D is TRBD1 (5 bases). The germline V gene encodes CDR1 PRHDT and CDR2 FYEKMQ (reference sequence). The germline V and J ends were trimmed by 5 bases and 11 bases, with 10 bases remaining between them. CDR3 length: 11 amino acids. The CDR3 sequence is CASSMGLSIYF. In DNA, the CDR3 is TGTGCCAGCAGCATGGGACTATCCATATATTTT.

The V and J genes are TRBV5-6 and TRBJ2-1; 10 bases agree with TRBD1. The CDR3 totals 15 residues. V was pared by 4 bases and J by 5 bases, with 6 bases of the junction left unmatched. Germline V gene data show CDR1 as SGHDT and CDR2 as YYEEEE. DNA for the CDR3: TGTGCCAGCAGCCTGGGACAGGGGTTGAACAATGAGCAGTTCTTC. Residues: CASSLGQGLNNEQFF.

This sequence joins TRBV2 and TRBJ1-5; D is uncertain. Germline assignment: CDR1 SNHLY and CDR2 FYNNEI. V was clipped by 7 bases and J by 2 bases, with 12 bases between them. This CDR3 contains 14 residues. In DNA, the CDR3 is TGTGCCAGCATGGTGAATGTGGGCAATCAGCCCCAGCATTTT. This encodes CASMVNVGNQPQHF.

This chain links TRBV28 with TRBJ1-2, with 8 bases lining up with TRBD1. V shed 4 bases and J 5 bases; nucleotides not matched to a gene: 0. The CDR3 runs 12 residues. The germline gives CDR1 MDHEN, CDR2 SYDVKM. CDR3: CASSWTGYGYTF. The CDR3 bases are TGTGCCAGCAGTTGGACAGGGTATGGCTACACCTTC.

This chain uses TRBV5-4 with TRBJ1-4; no clear D. V gave up 5 bases and J gave up 0 bases, with 5 bases separating them. Germline loops: CDR1 SGHNT, CDR2 YYREEE (reference sequence). This CDR3 contains 13 residues. The CDR3 loop reads CASSGATNEKLFF. As DNA, the CDR3 is TGTGCCAGCAGTGGCGCAACTAATGAAAAACTGTTTTTT.

V and J are TRBV7-8 and TRBJ1-1; 10 bases map to TRBD1. CDR1 SGHVS and CDR2 FQNEAQ come from the germline V gene. The CDR3 length is 14 residues. V was clipped by 5 bases and J by 7 bases; unmatched bases: 7. In DNA, the CDR3 is TGTGCCAGCAGCATCCGGACAGGGGGTGGTGAAGCTTTCTTT. Translated: CASSIRTGGGEAFF.

On this clone: One junction end does not reproduce the germline sequence, and a read error may be involved. The chain couples TRBV11-2 to TRBJ2-7; D not certain. The CDR3 loop spans 15 amino acids. CDR1 and CDR2 (germline): SGHAT, FQNNGV. CDR3 nucleotides: TGTGCCAGCAGCTCCGAGCTAGGTTCCTCCCACGAGCAGTACTTC. This gives the protein CASSSELGSSHEQYF. Together with reference TRBV11-2 and TRBJ2-7, the CDR3 gives the full variable domain: EAGVAQSPRYKIIEKRQSVAFWCNPISGHATLYWYQQILGQGPKLLIQFQNNGVVDDSQLPKDRFSAERLKGVDSTLKIQPAKLEDSAVYLCASSSELGSSHEQYFGPGTRLTVT.

This clone appeared a single time. The V and J genes are TRBV28 and TRBJ1-6; no clear D. Germline-derived CDR1 and CDR2 are MDHEN and SYDVKM. The V and J ends lost 0 bases and 0 bases respectively, with 6 bases between them. The CDR3 is made up of 16 amino acids. For the CDR3, the DNA is TGTGCCAGCAGTTTATGGCAGAGCTCCTATAATTCACCCCTCCACTTT. Its translation: CASSLWQSSYNSPLHF.

The gene calls are TRBV24-1 and TRBJ1-1, with D possibly matching TRBD1 (5 bases). CDR3 length: 12 residues. The germline gives CDR1 KGHDR, CDR2 SFDVKD. Trimming took off 7 bases at V and 5 bases at J, with 10 bases between the two ends. The CDR3 spells CATRGEGTEAFF. Written as DNA, the CDR3 is TGTGCCACCAGAGGGGAGGGTACTGAAGCTTTCTTT.

V gene TRBV11-3 combines with J gene TRBJ2-3; 7 bases align to TRBD2. The germline V gene encodes CDR1 SGHNT and CDR2 YENEEA. After removal of 1 base from V and 5 bases from J, the junction contained 3 bases not matched to a gene. The CDR3 extends over 14 amino acids. The CDR3 sequence: CASSLAGGGDTQYF. DNA of the CDR3: TGTGCCAGCAGCTTAGCTGGGGGGGGAGATACGCAGTATTTT.

The chain employs TRBV3-1 (or the pseudogene TRBV3-2) and TRBJ1-4; 9 bases are a match to TRBD1. The V gene's germline CDR1 is LGHDT and CDR2 YNNKEL (reference sequence). CDR3 length: 16 residues. After removal of 3 bases from V and 5 bases from J, the junction contained 7 bases not matched to a gene. The CDR3 DNA is TGTGCCAGCAGCCAGCATCCGGGACAGGGCAATGAAAAACTGTTTTTT. As protein: CASSQHPGQGNEKLFF.

This rearrangement joins TRBV7-2 to TRBJ1-2; weak D call: TRBD1 (6 bases). The germline gives CDR1 SGHTA, CDR2 FQGNSA. Trimming stripped 8 bases from V and 4 bases from J, with 20 bases between. CDR3 length: 15 amino acids. The CDR3 sequence: CASWVGMGRGYGYTF. The CDR3 DNA is TGTGCCAGCTGGGTGGGGATGGGCAGGGGCTATGGCTACACCTTC.

Worth noting for this clone: Distinct nucleotide sequences in the sample also encode this CDR3. The V call is TRBV7-2, the J call TRBJ2-3; the D is unclear. The CDR3 runs 15 residues. The germline CDR1 and CDR2 sequences are SGHTA and FQGNSA. V gave up 5 bases and J gave up 1 base, with 13 bases separating them. CDR3 in amino acids: CASSLGSQGTDTQYF. As DNA, the CDR3 is TGTGCCAGCAGCCTAGGTTCGCAGGGCACAGATACGCAGTATTTT. The full variable domain, in which reference TRBV7-2 and TRBJ2-3 provide the parts outside the CDR3, is GAGVSQSPSNKVTEKGKDVELRCDPISGHTALYWYRQSLGQGLEFLIYFQGNSAPDKSGLPSDRFSAERTGGSVSTLTIQRTQQEDSAVYLCASSLGSQGTDTQYFGPGTRLTVL.

This chain uses TRBV7-9 with TRBJ1-4; D is unresolved. The germline V gene encodes CDR1 SEHNR and CDR2 FQNEAQ (reference sequence). V lost 0 bases and J 7 bases, leaving 15 bases between the germline ends. The CDR3 has 16 amino acids. The CDR3 here is CASSLALRAMGEKLFF. As DNA, the CDR3 is TGTGCCAGCAGCTTAGCGCTGAGGGCAATGGGTGAAAAACTGTTTTTT. Full variable domain (outside the CDR3, taken from reference TRBV7-9 and TRBJ1-4): DTGVSQNPRHKITKRGQNVTFRCDPISEHNRLYWYRQTLGQGPEFLTYFQNEAQLEKSRLLSDRFSAERPKGSFSTLEIQRTEQGDSAMYLCASSLALRAMGEKLFFGSGTQLSVL.

The rearrangement joins TRBV19 to TRBJ1-1; tentative D call: TRBD1 (6 bases). This CDR3 contains 16 residues. The germline V gene has CDR1 LNHDA and CDR2 SQIVND (reference sequence). CDR3 residues: CAAGGGRHELNTEAFF. For the CDR3, the DNA is TGTGCTGCCGGGGGGGGCCGACACGAGTTGAACACTGAAGCTTTCTTT.

This clone was detected a few times. V and J are TRBV19 and TRBJ2-3; no clear D gene. CDR3 length equals 14 residues. Germline lookup yields CDR1 LNHDA and CDR2 SQIVND (reference sequence). V was clipped by 4 bases and J by 2 bases, with 10 bases between them. This CDR3 reads CASSSLRITDTQYF. DNA for the CDR3: TGTGCCAGTAGTAGTTTGCGGATCACAGATACGCAGTATTTT.

The chain carries TRBV15 and TRBJ2-1; TRBD1 matches at 7 bases. Germline-derived CDR1 and CDR2 are LNHNV and YYDKDF (reference sequence). The CDR3 runs 16 residues. V lost 5 bases and J lost 6; bases outside the gene matches: 13. CDR3: CATSGRDSAVGNEQFF. The CDR3 DNA reads TGTGCCACCAGCGGAAGGGACAGTGCAGTGGGCAATGAGCAGTTCTTC.

The chain carries TRBV3-1 (or the pseudogene TRBV3-2) and TRBJ2-2; 11 bases are shared with TRBD2. Germline trimming cut 1 base from V and 5 bases from J; bases unmatched to any gene: 0. The CDR3 is 15 amino acids. The germline V gene has CDR1 LGHDT and CDR2 YNNKEL (reference sequence). The CDR3 DNA sequence: TGTGCCAGCAGCCAAGGACTAGCGGGGACCGGGGAGCTGTTTTTT. As protein: CASSQGLAGTGELFF.

The CDR3: CASSQIAGVHGELFF. CDR3 bases: TGTGCCAGCAGCCAAATAGCGGGAGTACACGGGGAGCTGTTTTTT. This chain links TRBV11-2 with TRBJ2-2; TRBD2 matches 9 bases. The CDR3 contains 15 residues. Per germline, CDR1 SGHAT and CDR2 FQNNGV. The V and J ends lost 5 bases and 7 bases, in that order; junction bases with no gene match: 8. Based on the CDR3 plus reference TRBV11-2 and TRBJ2-2, the full variable domain is EAGVAQSPRYKIIEKRQSVAFWCNPISGHATLYWYQQILGQGPKLLIQFQNNGVVDDSQLPKDRFSAERLKGVDSTLKIQPAKLEDSAVYLCASSQIAGVHGELFFGEGSRLTVL.

This clone is a singleton in its sample. The V call is TRBV6-2 or TRBV6-3, the J call TRBJ2-7, with D uncertain. This CDR3 comprises 14 residues. The V and J ends lost 0 bases and 1 base respectively, with 7 bases between them. Germline loops: CDR1 MNHEY, CDR2 SVGEGT. The DNA of the CDR3 is TGTGCCAGCAGTTACTCGGTCCTTTCCTACGAGCAGTACTTC. Its translation is CASSYSVLSYEQYF.

V usage is TRBV5-3 and J usage is TRBJ2-5, with TRBD1 matching over 7 bases. Being an ORF, TRBV5-3 has a function that is uncertain. The CDR3 loop spans 15 amino acids. Unmatched junction bases numbered 8, after V lost 4 bases and J lost 2 bases. This CDR3 reads CARSRPGQIQETQYF. The CDR3 DNA reads as TGTGCCAGAAGCCGACCGGGACAGATACAAGAGACCCAGTACTTC.

The V call is TRBV13, the J call TRBJ2-3; D may be TRBD2 (6 bases). The germline CDR1 and CDR2 sequences are PRHDT and FYEKMQ (reference sequence). This CDR3 is built from 13 residues. Trimming took 5 bases from V and 9 from J, leaving 15 bases between them. This CDR3 reads CASSPRARGTQYF. Written as DNA, the CDR3 is TGTGCCAGCAGCCCTCGGGCCCGGGGGACGCAGTATTTT.

This clone was counted only a few times. The chain employs TRBV5-6 and TRBJ2-3; D call uncertain. The CDR3 loop spans 16 amino acids. V gave up 3 bases and J gave up 4 bases, with 18 bases separating them. Germline loops: CDR1 SGHDT, CDR2 YYEEEE. CDR3 loop: CASSSVGERVADTQYF. The CDR3, as DNA: TGTGCCAGCAGCTCCGTAGGCGAGAGAGTAGCAGATACGCAGTATTTT. Drawing the rest from reference TRBV5-6 and TRBJ2-3, the complete variable domain is DAGVTQSPTHLIKTRGQQVTLRCSPKSGHDTVSWYQQALGQGPQFIFQYYEEEERQRGNFPDRFSGHQFPNYSSELNVNALLLGDSALYLCASSSVGERVADTQYFGPGTRLTVL.

In DNA, the CDR3 is TGTGCCAGCAGCGTAGTACCTCTCGGCGCAGATACGCAGTATTTT. Residues: CASSVVPLGADTQYF. J is TRBJ2-3 and V is TRBV9; no clear D. Trimming left V 0 bases short and J 4 bases short, with 12 bases between. Germline lookup yields CDR1 SGDLS and CDR2 YYNGEE. The CDR3 sequence is 15 residues long.

This chain joins TRBV5-1 and TRBJ2-7; 8 bases match TRBD2. The CDR3 runs 16 residues. Germline V lookup: CDR1 SGHRS, CDR2 YFSETQ. Trimming at V came to 3 bases and at J to 3 bases, leaving 11 bases not matched to a gene. DNA for the CDR3: TGCGCCAGCAGCTACAACGGGGCGGGAGGAATCTACGAGCAGTACTTC. It is translated as CASSYNGAGGIYEQYF.